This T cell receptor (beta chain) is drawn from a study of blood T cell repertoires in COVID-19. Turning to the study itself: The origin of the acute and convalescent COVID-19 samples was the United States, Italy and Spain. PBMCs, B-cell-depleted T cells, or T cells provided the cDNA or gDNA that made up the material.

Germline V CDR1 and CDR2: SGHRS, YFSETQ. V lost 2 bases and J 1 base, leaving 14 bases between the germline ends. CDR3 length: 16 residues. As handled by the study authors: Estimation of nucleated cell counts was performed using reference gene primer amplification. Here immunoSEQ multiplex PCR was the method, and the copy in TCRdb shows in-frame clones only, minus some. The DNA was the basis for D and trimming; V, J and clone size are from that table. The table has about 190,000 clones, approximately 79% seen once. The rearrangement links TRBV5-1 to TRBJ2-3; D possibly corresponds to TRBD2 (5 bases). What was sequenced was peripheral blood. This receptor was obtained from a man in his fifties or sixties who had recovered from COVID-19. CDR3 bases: TGCGCCAGCAGCTTAGCCCAGGCGGGCGGCACAGATACGCAGTATTTT. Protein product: CASSLAQAGGTDTQYF.